This note documents a single T cell receptor (beta chain) sequence. This clone was observed a single time. Its binding antigen is unknown. The record has no base qualities; no much larger clone is one base away. The source of the sample is a study of blood T cell repertoires in COVID-19 (dated by TCRdb to the early 2020s). Background on the whole study: Samples from collaborators originated in the United States, Italy and Spain and spanned both the acute and convalescent phases of COVID-19. The material from the prospective study consisted of cDNA or gDNA derived from T cells, B-cell-depleted T cells, or PBMCs. The dataset comprised deeply sampled blood TCRbeta repertoires from subjects exposed to, actively infected with, or recovered from COVID-19. The repertoires were released in a freely available public database meant as a resource for research on the immune response to SARS-CoV-2. Samples were obtained from the ongoing ImmuneRACE study (first 160 participants) and from 1,254 subjects provided by 6 global collaborators. Sample metadata almost always included a de-identified subject ID, COVID-19 status, age in years and sex. Where available, HLA class I and class II types were obtained from metadata supplied by the sample provider rather than from assay-based typing. The paper as a whole reports these results and caveats: The amount of clinical and demographic metadata varied by source and participant and was provided uncurated.

Collaborating institutions collected whole blood in K2EDTA tubes following their own protocols. For TCRbeta analysis, collaborators shipped samples as frozen whole blood, isolated PBMCs, or DNA extracted from either of those sample types. The immunoSEQ Assay, a bias-controlled multiplex PCR, was used to amplify TCRbeta CDR3 regions from genomic DNA. Turning to the authors' computational methods: Nucleated cell counts per sample were estimated from amplification of reference gene primers within the assay. Sequence reads were collapsed and filtered to measure the absolute abundance of every unique TCRbeta CDR3 rearrangement. Productive Simpson clonality was computed per sample as the square root of Simpson's diversity index over productive rearrangements. The table comes from immuneACCESS by way of TCRdb, which keeps in-frame sequences with V and J called. Part of the clones is missing from these tables; in studies checked, under half for an unresolved V gene and the rest for unknown reasons. The DNA gave D and trimming, while V, J and clone size come from that table. For this sample the table gives 120,000 to 150,000 clones, of which around 90% were detected only once. Of the sample, 1.5% to 1.7% falls within the top ten clones.

The V and J ends are trimmed by 5 bases and 2 bases, leaving 6 bases between them. The cysteine opens and the phenylalanine closes a CDR3 of 11 amino acids. Of the read, only the CDR3 DNA is kept; its 33 bases are in frame from base 1. CDR1 is given as DFQATT and CDR2 as SNEGSKA, both from the germline V gene (reference sequence). This clonotype was obtained from a woman aged 55 to 70 with acute or convalescent COVID-19. The source material was peripheral blood. Here the chain combines TRBV20-1 and TRBJ1-1; there is no confident call for the D gene. This receptor carries the CDR3 CSAPVNTEAFF. At the DNA level, the sequence is TGCAGTGCTCCAGTTAACACTGAAGCTTTCTTT.